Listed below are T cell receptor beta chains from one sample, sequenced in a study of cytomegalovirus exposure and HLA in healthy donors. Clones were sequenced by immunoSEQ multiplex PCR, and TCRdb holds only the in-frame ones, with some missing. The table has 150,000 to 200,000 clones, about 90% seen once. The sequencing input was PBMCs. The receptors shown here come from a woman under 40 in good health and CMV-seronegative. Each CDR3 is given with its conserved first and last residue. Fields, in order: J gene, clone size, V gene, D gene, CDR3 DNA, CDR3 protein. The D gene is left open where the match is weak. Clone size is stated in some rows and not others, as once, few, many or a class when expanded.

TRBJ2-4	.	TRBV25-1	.	TGTGCCAGCAGTGAATTAGGGGGAGCCAAAAACATTCAGTACTTC	CASSELGGAKNIQYF
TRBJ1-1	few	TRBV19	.	TGTGCCAGTACCAGGGCGTCTGCGAACACTGAAGCTTTCTTT	CASTRASANTEAFF
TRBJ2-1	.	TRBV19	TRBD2	TGTGCCAGTAGTACTAGCGGGGGGCCTAATGAGCAGTTCTTC	CASSTSGGPNEQFF
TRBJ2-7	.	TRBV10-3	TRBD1	TGTGCCATCAGTGAGAGGGTTGGGACAGGGATCGAGCAGTACTTC	CAISERVGTGIEQYF
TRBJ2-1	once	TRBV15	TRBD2	TGTGCCACCAGCAGCCTAATTAGCGGGGTGTACAATGAGCAGTTCTTC	CATSSLISGVYNEQFF
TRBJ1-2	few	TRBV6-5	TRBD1	TGTGCCAGCAGCTACAGTCCGGGACAGCCAAACTATGGCTACACCTTC	CASSYSPGQPNYGYTF
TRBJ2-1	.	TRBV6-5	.	TGTGCCAGCAGTTACTGGCGGGACTCCTACAATGAGCAGTTCTTC	CASSYWRDSYNEQFF
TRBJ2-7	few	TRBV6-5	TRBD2	TGTGCCAGCAGTCTAGCGGGAGTCGGCGAGCAGTACTTC	CASSLAGVGEQYF
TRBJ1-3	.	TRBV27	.	TGTGCCAGCAGTCAACCGGGGGGGAACACCATATATTTT	CASSQPGGNTIYF
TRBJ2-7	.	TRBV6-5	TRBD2	TGTGCCAGCAGTTACTTCGGGGGGGCGCGGGACGAGCAGTACTTC	CASSYFGGARDEQYF
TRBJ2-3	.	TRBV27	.	TGTGCCAGCAGTTTATATGGGGCAGGCTCAGATACGCAGTATTTT	CASSLYGAGSDTQYF
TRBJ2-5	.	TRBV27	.	TGTGCCAGCAGTTTGAGACTATCCAGAACGGGGGAGACCCAGTACTTC	CASSLRLSRTGETQYF
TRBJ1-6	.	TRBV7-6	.	TGTGCCAGCAGCTTAGGAGCCGATTCACCCCTCCACTTT	CASSLGADSPLHF
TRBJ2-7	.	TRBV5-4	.	TGTGCCAGCAGCTCAGGGACAACCTACGAGCAGTACTTC	CASSSGTTYEQYF
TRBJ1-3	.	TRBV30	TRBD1	TGTGCCTGGGACGGACAGGCTGGAAACACCATATATTTT	CAWDGQAGNTIYF
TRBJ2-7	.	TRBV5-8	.	TGTGCCAGCACTTACATAGCCTACGAGCAGTACTTC	CASTYIAYEQYF
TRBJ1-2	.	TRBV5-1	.	TGCGCCAGCAGCTTGAGAACAGGGATGGGCTATGGCTACACCTTC	CASSLRTGMGYGYTF
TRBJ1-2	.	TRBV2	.	TGTGCCAGCACCCCTAGGGGGGTGAGGGATGGCTACACCTTC	CASTPRGVRDGYTF
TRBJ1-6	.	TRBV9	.	TGTGCCAGCAGCGTCTCCGTGGGGGGACCCTATAATTCACCCCTCCACTTT	CASSVSVGGPYNSPLHF
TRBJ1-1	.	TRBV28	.	TGTGCCAGCAGCCCCGGGACAATGAACACTGAAGCTTTCTTT	CASSPGTMNTEAFF
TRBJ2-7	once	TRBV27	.	TGTGCCAGCAGTTGGGGTCGGGGCCGCAGCTCCTACGAGCAGTACTTC	CASSWGRGRSSYEQYF
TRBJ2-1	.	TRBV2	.	TGTGCCAGCACCGGCCAGCGGGCCGCCAATGAGCAGTTCTTC	CASTGQRAANEQFF
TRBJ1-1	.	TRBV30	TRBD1	TGTGCCTGGAGTGTAGCTGGGACAGGGGTCACTGAAGCTTTCTTT	CAWSVAGTGVTEAFF
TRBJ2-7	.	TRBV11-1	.	TGTGCCAGCAGCTTATTTGCGGGTCTGTCCTACGAGCAGTACTTC	CASSLFAGLSYEQYF
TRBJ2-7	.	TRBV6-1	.	TGTGCCAGCAGGGCCACTTCCTACGAGCAGTACTTC	CASRATSYEQYF
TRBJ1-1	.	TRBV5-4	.	TGTGCCAGCTCACGGGGCAGGGACACTGAAGCTTTCTTT	CASSRGRDTEAFF
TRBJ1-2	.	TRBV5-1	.	TGCGCCAGCAGCCTGACAGGCGACTATGGCTACACCTTC	CASSLTGDYGYTF
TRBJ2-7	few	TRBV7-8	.	TGTGCCAGCAGCTTAGCCCCAAGGGGAGCATCCTACGAGCAGTACTTC	CASSLAPRGASYEQYF
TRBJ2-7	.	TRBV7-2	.	TGTGCCAGCAGCTTGTACGCAATATCAGCATCGGTGAACGAGCAGTACTTC	CASSLYAISASVNEQYF
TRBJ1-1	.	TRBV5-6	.	TGTGCCAGCACCTCTCCGGGGCTTTACGTTGCTTTCTTT	CASTSPGLYVAFF
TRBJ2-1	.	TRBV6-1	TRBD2	TGTGCCAGCACCAAGGGCGGGACTAGTTACAATGAGCAGTTCTTC	CASTKGGTSYNEQFF
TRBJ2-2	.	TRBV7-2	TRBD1	TGTGCCAGCAGCTTTCTAGGACAGGGAATAGGGTACACCGGGGAGCTGTTTTTT	CASSFLGQGIGYTGELFF
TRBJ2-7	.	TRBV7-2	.	TGTGCCAGCAGCTTAACGGACAGAGACGAGCAGTACTTC	CASSLTDRDEQYF
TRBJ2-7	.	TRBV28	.	TGTGCCAGCAGTTCCACTTCACTCCGGGACGGACCCTACGAGCAGTACTTC	CASSSTSLRDGPYEQYF
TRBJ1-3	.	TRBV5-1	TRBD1	TGCGCCAGCAGCTTGGGGACAGGCGTAAACACCATATATTTT	CASSLGTGVNTIYF
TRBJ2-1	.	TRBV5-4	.	TGTGCCAGCAGCTTAGGGCTCGACGCCTCCTACAATGAGCAGTTCTTC	CASSLGLDASYNEQFF
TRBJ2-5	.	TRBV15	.	TGTGCCACCACTTCCAAGGATACGTACCAAGAGACCCAGTACTTC	CATTSKDTYQETQYF
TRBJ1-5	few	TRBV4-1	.	TGCGCCAGCAGCCAAGAGTCACAAATAAATCAGCCCCAGCATTTT	CASSQESQINQPQHF
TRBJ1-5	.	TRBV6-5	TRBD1	TGTGCCAGCAGGGTCAGGGGGCTGGGGCAGCCCCAGCATTTT	CASRVRGLGQPQHF
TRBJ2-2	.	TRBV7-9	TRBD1	TGTGCCAGCAGCTTACGCGAGGGGGCGGGGAACACCGGGGAGCTGTTTTTT	CASSLREGAGNTGELFF
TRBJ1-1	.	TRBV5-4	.	TGTGCCAGCAGCTTGGCGTACGGAAACACTGAAGCTTTCTTT	CASSLAYGNTEAFF
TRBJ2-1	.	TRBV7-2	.	TGTGCCAGCAGCCCGACTGTCTTCTCCTACAATGAGCAGTTCTTC	CASSPTVFSYNEQFF
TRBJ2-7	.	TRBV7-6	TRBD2	TGTGCCAGCAGCCCTAGCGGCGGGGGGCCCTCCTACGAGCAGTACTTC	CASSPSGGGPSYEQYF
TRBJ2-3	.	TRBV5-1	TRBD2	TGCGCCAGCAGCCGCGCCCCGACTAGCGAGACAGATACGCAGTATTTT	CASSRAPTSETDTQYF
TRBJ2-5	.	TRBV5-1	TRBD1	TGCGCCAGCAGCTTGGAGGGACAGGGAGAAGGGGAGACCCAGTACTTC	CASSLEGQGEGETQYF
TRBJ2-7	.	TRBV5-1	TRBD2	TGCGCCAGCCGCAAATCCCGGACTAGCGGGACCGAGCAGTACTTC	CASRKSRTSGTEQYF
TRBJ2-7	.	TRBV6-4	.	TGTGCCAGCAGTGGGGGGTGGGGAGTTCTCTACGAGCAGTACTTC	CASSGGWGVLYEQYF
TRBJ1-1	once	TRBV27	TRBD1	TGTGCCAGCAGCGGACAGGGGAACACTGAAGCTTTCTTT	CASSGQGNTEAFF
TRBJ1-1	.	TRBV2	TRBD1	TGTGCCAGCAGTGAAGAGTTCCCTACAGGGGAGACAATTCCTGAAGCTTTCTTT	CASSEEFPTGETIPEAFF
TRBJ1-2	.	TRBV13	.	TGTGCCAGCAGCTCTAGAGGGGGGGCTAACTATGGCTACACCTTC	CASSSRGGANYGYTF
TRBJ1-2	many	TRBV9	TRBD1	TGTGCCAGCAGCACCACTCGACAGGGGGCATTGTATGGCTACACCTTC	CASSTTRQGALYGYTF
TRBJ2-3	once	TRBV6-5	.	TGTGCCAGCAGTTACCTCGCGACAGGCACAGATACGCAGTATTTT	CASSYLATGTDTQYF
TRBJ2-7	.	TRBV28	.	TGTGCCAGCGTGGACAGCTACGAGCAGTACTTC	CASVDSYEQYF
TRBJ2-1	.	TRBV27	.	TGTGCCAGCAGCACAAGGGGGAGGGCCACCGGGGATGAGCAGTTCTTC	CASSTRGRATGDEQFF
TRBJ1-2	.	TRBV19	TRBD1	TGTGCCAGTAGTTGGGACAGGGGGCTGTCTCTCTATGGCTACACCTTC	CASSWDRGLSLYGYTF
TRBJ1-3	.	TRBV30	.	TGTGCCTGGAGTGTACTCACCCCAGGGGCTCGAAACACCATATATTTT	CAWSVLTPGARNTIYF
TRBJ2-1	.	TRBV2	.	TGTGCCAGCAGTGTGAAGACAGAGGGTGAGCAGTTCTTC	CASSVKTEGEQFF
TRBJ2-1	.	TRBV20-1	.	TGCAGTGCTAGTTGGGGCAATGAGCAGTTCTTC	CSASWGNEQFF
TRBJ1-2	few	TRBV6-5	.	TGTGCCAGCAGTTACTCGTCCGGCTACACCTTC	CASSYSSGYTF
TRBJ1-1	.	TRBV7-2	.	TGTGCCAGCAGCTTGGAAGGGAACACTGAAGCTTTCTTT	CASSLEGNTEAFF